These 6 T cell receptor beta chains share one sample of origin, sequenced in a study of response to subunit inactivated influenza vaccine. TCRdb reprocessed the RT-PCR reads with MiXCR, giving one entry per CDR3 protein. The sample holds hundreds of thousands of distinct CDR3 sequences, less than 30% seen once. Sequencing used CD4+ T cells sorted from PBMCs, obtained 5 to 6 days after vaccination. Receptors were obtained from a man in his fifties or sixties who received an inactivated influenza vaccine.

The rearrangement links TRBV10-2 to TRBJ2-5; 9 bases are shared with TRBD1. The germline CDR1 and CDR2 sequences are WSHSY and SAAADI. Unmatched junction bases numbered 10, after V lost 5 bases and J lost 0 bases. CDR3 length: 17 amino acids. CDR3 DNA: TGCGCCAGCAGTATTTACAGGGGGCGCGGAAACCAAGAGACCCAGTACTTC. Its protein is CASSIYRGRGNQETQYF.

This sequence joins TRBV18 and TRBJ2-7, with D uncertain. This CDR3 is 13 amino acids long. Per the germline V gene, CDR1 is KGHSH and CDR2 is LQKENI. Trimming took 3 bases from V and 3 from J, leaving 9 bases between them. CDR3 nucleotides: TGTGCCAGCTCACCGCCCAACCTCTACGAGCAGTACTTC. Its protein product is CASSPPNLYEQYF.

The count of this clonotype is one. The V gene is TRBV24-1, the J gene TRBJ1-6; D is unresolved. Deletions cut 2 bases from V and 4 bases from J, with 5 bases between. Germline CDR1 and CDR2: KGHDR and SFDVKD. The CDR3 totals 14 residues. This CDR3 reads CATSDSLYNSPLHF. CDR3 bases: TGTGCCACCAGTGATTCCTTATATAATTCACCCCTCCACTTT.

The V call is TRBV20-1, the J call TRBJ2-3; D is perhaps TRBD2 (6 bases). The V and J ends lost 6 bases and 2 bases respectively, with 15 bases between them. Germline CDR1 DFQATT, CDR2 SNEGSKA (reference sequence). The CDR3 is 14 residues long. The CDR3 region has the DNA TGCAGTGCCAAACTAGCCGGGCCCACAGATACGCAGTATTTT. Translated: CSAKLAGPTDTQYF.

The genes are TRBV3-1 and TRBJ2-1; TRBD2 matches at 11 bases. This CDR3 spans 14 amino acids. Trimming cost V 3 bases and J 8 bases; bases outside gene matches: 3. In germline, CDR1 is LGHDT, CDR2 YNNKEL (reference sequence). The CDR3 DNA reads TGTGCCAGCAGCCACCTAGCGGGAGGCGATGAGCAGTTCTTC. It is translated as CASSHLAGGDEQFF.

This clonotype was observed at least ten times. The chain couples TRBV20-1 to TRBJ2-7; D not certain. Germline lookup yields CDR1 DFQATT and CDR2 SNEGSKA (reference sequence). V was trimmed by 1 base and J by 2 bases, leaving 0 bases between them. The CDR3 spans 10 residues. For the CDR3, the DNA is TGCAGTGCTAGAGCCTACGAGCAGTACTTC. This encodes CSARAYEQYF.